A selection of T cell receptor beta chains follows, all from one sample in a study of vaccination effects on CD4 cells after COVID-19. Method: immunoSEQ multiplex PCR; TCRdb's copy keeps in-frame clones and lacks some. The table shows under 55,000 clones, with roughly two thirds occurring only once. For these TCRs, the target antigens are not known. This specimen consisted of CD4+ T cells from PBMCs cultured with a peptide pool, obtained before COVID-19 vaccination. The receptors were gathered from a human donor who had a prior SARS-CoV-2 infection. Both conserved end residues are part of each CDR3. A D gene is named only where the DNA matches it firmly. Not all rows give a size; the values are once, few, many and, for expanded clones, a class.

v_gene	d_gene	j_gene	abundance	CDR3nt	CDR3aa
TRBV24-1	.	TRBJ2-3	.	TGTGCCACCAGTGAAGTCTCGGGTCCCGATACGCAGTATTTT	CATSEVSGPDTQYF
TRBV7-2	TRBD1	TRBJ1-2	.	TGTGCCAGCAGCTTAGTCAGGGGGCCCCTCTATGGCTACACCTTC	CASSLVRGPLYGYTF
TRBV24-1	TRBD1	TRBJ2-1	.	TGTGCCACCAGTGTCGCCGGGACAGGGGGCTACAATGAGCAGTTCTTC	CATSVAGTGGYNEQFF
TRBV7-8	.	TRBJ2-3	.	TGTGCCAGCAGCTCCCAACCCGGGACAACCACTAGCACAGATACGCAGTATTTT	CASSSQPGTTTSTDTQYF
TRBV2	.	TRBJ2-1	medium-sized	TGTGCCAGCGGGGGCAATGAGCAGTTCTTC	CASGGNEQFF
TRBV7-2	TRBD2	TRBJ2-5	.	TGTGCCAGCAGCTTGTCTACGGGAGGGGGGACCCAGTACTTC	CASSLSTGGGTQYF
TRBV5-6	.	TRBJ1-1	.	TGTGCCAGCAGACCCAAGGCAGGGACAACGAACACTGAAGCTTTCTTT	CASRPKAGTTNTEAFF
TRBV9	.	TRBJ2-5	once	TGTGCCAGCAGCGTAGGGGCTGGAGAGACCCAGTACTTC	CASSVGAGETQYF
TRBV18	TRBD2	TRBJ2-5	.	TGTGCCAGCTCACCGAGTCTAGCGGAACAAGAGACCCAGTACTTC	CASSPSLAEQETQYF
TRBV11-2	.	TRBJ1-4	few	TGTGCCAGCAGCCACGGGGGCGGATATGAAAAACTGTTTTTT	CASSHGGGYEKLFF
TRBV10-3	TRBD1	TRBJ2-7	.	TGTGCCATCAGTACAGGGGACTACGAGCAGTACTTC	CAISTGDYEQYF
TRBV4-2	.	TRBJ2-5	.	TGTGCCAGCAGCCAAGCCGAGAAAGAGACCCAGTACTTC	CASSQAEKETQYF
TRBV6-6	.	TRBJ2-3	.	TGTGCCAGCAGGCTACCTCCAGGAGATACGCAGTATTTT	CASRLPPGDTQYF
TRBV11-2	.	TRBJ1-3	.	TGTGCCAGCAGCTTAGCCGGGGTCTCTGGAAACACCATATATTTT	CASSLAGVSGNTIYF
TRBV5-1	.	TRBJ2-7	.	TGCGCCAGCATGGGCCAGGACGAGCAGTACTTC	CASMGQDEQYF
TRBV30	.	TRBJ2-7	.	TGTGCCTGGAGTGTACCCGGGGTGTACGCCTACGAGCAGTACTTC	CAWSVPGVYAYEQYF
TRBV5-6	TRBD2	TRBJ2-2	.	TGTGCCAGCAGCTTGGGACTAGCGAGATATAACACCGGGGAGCTGTTTTTT	CASSLGLARYNTGELFF
TRBV2	.	TRBJ1-2	.	TGTGCCAGCAGCTCAATAGAGGAAGGCTACACCTTC	CASSSIEEGYTF
TRBV10-3	TRBD1	TRBJ2-7	once	TGTGCCATCAGTGAGCGGGGGACAGGGATCGACGAGCAGTACTTC	CAISERGTGIDEQYF
TRBV5-1	TRBD2	TRBJ2-1	.	TGCGCCAGCAGCCTCGGGACTAGCGGGGTGTTAAGCTCCTACAATGAGCAGTTCTTC	CASSLGTSGVLSSYNEQFF
TRBV27	.	TRBJ2-2	.	TGTGCCAGCAGCCTACAGCGCACCGGGGAGCTGTTTTTT	CASSLQRTGELFF
TRBV6-5	TRBD2	TRBJ2-1	.	TGTGCCAGCAGAATTGGGACTAGCGGGGGTGAGCAGTTCTTC	CASRIGTSGGEQFF
TRBV19	.	TRBJ1-4	few	TGTGCCAGTAGTATTCGGGCATCTCCTGCAACTAATGAAAAACTGTTTTTT	CASSIRASPATNEKLFF
TRBV6-2/TRBV6-3	.	TRBJ1-3	many	TGTGCCAGCAGCAACACCCGCTTGGGAAACACCATATATTTT	CASSNTRLGNTIYF
TRBV24-1	TRBD2	TRBJ2-1	.	TGTGCCACCAGTGAACCCGGGACTAGCGGGAGATACAATGAGCAGTTCTTC	CATSEPGTSGRYNEQFF
TRBV7-2	.	TRBJ2-7	.	TGTGCCAGCAGCTTACCCGGGACTCGGAGGAGCGAGCAGTACTTC	CASSLPGTRRSEQYF
TRBV12-5	.	TRBJ1-1	.	TGTGCTAGTGGTACGGACGGATTCGACACTGAAGCTTTCTTT	CASGTDGFDTEAFF
TRBV6-5	.	TRBJ1-1	.	TGTGCCAGCAGTTACTCGGCGGGGGGCGTGAACACTGAAGCTTTCTTT	CASSYSAGGVNTEAFF
TRBV3-1/TRBV3-2	.	TRBJ2-2	.	TGTGCCAGCAGCCAATGGACAGTGAACACCGGGGAGCTGTTTTTT	CASSQWTVNTGELFF
TRBV5-5	.	TRBJ2-1	.	TGTGCCAGCAGCCGGCCGGTGGACAATGAGCAGTTCTTC	CASSRPVDNEQFF
TRBV7-9	.	TRBJ1-3	.	TGTGCCAGCAGCTCACAGGGAACTATTGGAAACACCATATATTTT	CASSSQGTIGNTIYF
TRBV4-3	.	TRBJ1-3	.	TGCGCCAGCAGCCAAGTCATCTCATCTGGAAACACCATATATTTT	CASSQVISSGNTIYF
TRBV30	.	TRBJ2-3	.	TGTGCCTGGAGTGAGAGCCTCGGGGGAGATACGCAGTATTTT	CAWSESLGGDTQYF
TRBV24-1	TRBD2	TRBJ2-1	once	TGTGCCACCAGTGATGCCGAGCGGGGGGGCCGGGAGGATGAGCAGTTCTTC	CATSDAERGGREDEQFF
TRBV19	.	TRBJ2-7	few	TGTGCCAGTAGTATTAGGACGGATAACTACGAGCAGTACTTC	CASSIRTDNYEQYF
TRBV6-5	.	TRBJ2-7	.	TGTGCCAGCACCCGCGACTCTCCCCCGGGTGAGCAGTACTTC	CASTRDSPPGEQYF
TRBV6-5	.	TRBJ1-2	few	TGTGCCAGCAGTCCACAATCGGCAGTCTATGGCTACACCTTC	CASSPQSAVYGYTF
TRBV7-2	.	TRBJ2-5	few	TGTGCCAGCATCCCCACGGGGCGCGGGACCCAGTACTTC	CASIPTGRGTQYF
TRBV7-8	.	TRBJ2-7	.	TGTGCCAGCAGCTTAGCGCTGCTCTCCTCCTACGAGCAGTACTTC	CASSLALLSSYEQYF
TRBV7-2	TRBD2	TRBJ2-3	.	TGTGCCAGCAGCTTGGGCGGGGGGTTAGATACGCAGTATTTT	CASSLGGGLDTQYF
TRBV5-1	.	TRBJ1-4	.	TGCGCCAGCAGCGGAAGGGGGTATGGGGGTGCAACTAATGAAAAACTGTTTTTT	CASSGRGYGGATNEKLFF
TRBV7-3	.	TRBJ1-2	.	TGTGCCAGCAGCTTAATGGGAGCCTATGGCTACACCTTC	CASSLMGAYGYTF
TRBV18	TRBD2	TRBJ2-3	.	TGTGCCAGCTCACCGACTAGCGGGAGCACAGATACGCAGTATTTT	CASSPTSGSTDTQYF
TRBV7-3	TRBD1	TRBJ1-2	.	TGTGCCAGCAGCTCCGGACAGGGCTATGGCTACACCTTC	CASSSGQGYGYTF
TRBV28	.	TRBJ1-4	.	TGTGCCAGCAGTTTCCCGGGCAGGGGTGGTAATGAAAAACTGTTTTTT	CASSFPGRGGNEKLFF
TRBV2	.	TRBJ2-7	.	TGTGCCAGCAGTGACTGGCAGCCCAACGAGCAGTACTTC	CASSDWQPNEQYF
TRBV6-5	.	TRBJ1-5	.	TGTGCCAGCAGGGGGGCTGTAAGCAATCAGCCCCAGCATTTT	CASRGAVSNQPQHF
TRBV11-3	TRBD2	TRBJ2-3	.	TGTGCCAGCAGAGGGACTAGCTCTCCAGATACGCAGTATTTT	CASRGTSSPDTQYF
TRBV5-1	.	TRBJ1-6	.	TGCGCCAGCAGCATCTCCCTGGATGATTCACCCCTCCACTTT	CASSISLDDSPLHF
TRBV11-3	TRBD1	TRBJ2-2	few	TGTGCCAGCAGGATAGACAGGGGTTGGTTATCCGGGGAGCTGTTTTTT	CASRIDRGWLSGELFF
TRBV3-1/TRBV3-2	TRBD2	TRBJ2-1	few	TGTGCCAGCAGCCAAGATCTTTTGGTTGGTCGGGCGGGGGACAATGAGCAGTTCTTC	CASSQDLLVGRAGDNEQFF